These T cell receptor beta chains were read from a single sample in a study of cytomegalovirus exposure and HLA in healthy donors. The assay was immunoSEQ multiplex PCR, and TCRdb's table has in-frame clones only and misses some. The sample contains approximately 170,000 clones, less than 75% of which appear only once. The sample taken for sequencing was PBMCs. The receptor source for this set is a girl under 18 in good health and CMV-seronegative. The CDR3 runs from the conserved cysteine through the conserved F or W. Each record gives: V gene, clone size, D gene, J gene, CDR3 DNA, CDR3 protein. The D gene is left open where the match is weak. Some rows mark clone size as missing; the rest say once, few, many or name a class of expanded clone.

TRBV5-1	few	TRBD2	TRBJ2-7	TGCGCCAGCAGAAAGACTAGCGGGGGCGGAGAAGACGAGCAGTACTTC	CASRKTSGGGEDEQYF
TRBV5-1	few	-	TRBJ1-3	TGCGCCAGCAGCTTGGCCATGGAGGCAACTGGAAACACCATATATTTT	CASSLAMEATGNTIYF
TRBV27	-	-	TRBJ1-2	TGTGCCAGCAGTTTATCGGCTCTGTATGGCTACACCTTC	CASSLSALYGYTF
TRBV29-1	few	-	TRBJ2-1	TGCAGCGTTGTTGGCCGCGGCAGGGGCAATGAGCAGTTCTTC	CSVVGRGRGNEQFF
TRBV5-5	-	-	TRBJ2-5	TGTGCCAGCAGCTTACCCGCGGGACTTCGGGAGACCCAGTACTTC	CASSLPAGLRETQYF
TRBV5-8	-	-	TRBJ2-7	TGTGCCAGCGCTAGTGACAGGCGACACGAGCAGTACTTC	CASASDRRHEQYF
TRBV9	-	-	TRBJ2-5	TGTGCCAGCAGCGTGGGGGGGGCCAGGGAGACCCAGTACTTC	CASSVGGARETQYF
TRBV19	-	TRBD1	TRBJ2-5	TGTGCCAGCCGAACGACAGGGGGCGTTGAGACCCAGTACTTC	CASRTTGGVETQYF
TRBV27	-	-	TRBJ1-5	TGTGCCAGCAGTTTCGACGGGTTCAATCAGCCCCAGCATTTT	CASSFDGFNQPQHF
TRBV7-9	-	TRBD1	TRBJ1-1	TGTGCCAGCAGCCTAGGGACAGGAAGGCTAGGGACTGAAGCTTTCTTT	CASSLGTGRLGTEAFF
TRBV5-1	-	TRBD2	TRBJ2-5	TGCGCCAGCATAAGAGAGGCAGCGGGGACTCCGGGAGAGACCCAGTACTTC	CASIREAAGTPGETQYF
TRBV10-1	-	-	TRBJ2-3	TGCGCCAGCAGTGCAGGTTTTTACGGGAAGCAACTAAACACAGATACGCAGTATTTT	CASSAGFYGKQLNTDTQYF
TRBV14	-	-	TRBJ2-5	TGTGCCAGCAGCCCAAAAAACTACGAGACCCAGTACTTC	CASSPKNYETQYF
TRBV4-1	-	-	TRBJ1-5	TGCGCCAGCAGCCAAGTTCCACCGGGACTTAGCAATCAGCCCCAGCATTTT	CASSQVPPGLSNQPQHF
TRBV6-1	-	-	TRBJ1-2	TGTGCCAGCAGTGAAAATCGAGGTTGGGGCGAATATGGCTACACCTTC	CASSENRGWGEYGYTF
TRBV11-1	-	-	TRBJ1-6	TGTGCCAGCAGCTATACAGGGAGTTTCGGCTCCTATAATTCACCCCTCCACTTT	CASSYTGSFGSYNSPLHF
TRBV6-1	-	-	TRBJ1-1	TGTGCCAGCAGTGAAGGGAGTGGGGCTTCGTGGACTGAAGCTTTCTTT	CASSEGSGASWTEAFF
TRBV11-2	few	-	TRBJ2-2	TGTGCCAGCAGCTTAGTTTCTGGGGCCACCGGGGAGCTGTTTTTT	CASSLVSGATGELFF
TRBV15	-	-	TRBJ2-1	TGTGCCACCAGCGGGCCAGGGGACCCAGGGATAAATGAGCAGTTCTTC	CATSGPGDPGINEQFF
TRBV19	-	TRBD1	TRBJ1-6	TGTGCCAGTAGGCAAGACAGGGCGGTTAATTCACCCCTCCACTTT	CASRQDRAVNSPLHF
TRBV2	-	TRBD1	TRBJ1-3	TGTGCCAGCACCGGGACAGATAATCTTGGAAACACCATATATTTT	CASTGTDNLGNTIYF
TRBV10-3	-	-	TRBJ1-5	TGTGCCATCAGTGAGTTGGCAGACCTAGTTGGCAATCAGCCCCAGCATTTT	CAISELADLVGNQPQHF
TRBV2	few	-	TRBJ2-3	TGTGCCAGCAAGGGCGGCGGGGTGTACACAGATACGCAGTATTTT	CASKGGGVYTDTQYF
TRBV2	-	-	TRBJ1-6	TGTGCCAGCAGTGAAACCCAGGGCAGTAATTCACCCCTCCACTTT	CASSETQGSNSPLHF
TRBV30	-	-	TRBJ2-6	TGTGCCTGGGTCAATCAGGGCCTCGGGGCCAACGTCCTGACTTTC	CAWVNQGLGANVLTF
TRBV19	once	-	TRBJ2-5	TGTGCCAGCAGACAGGAAGAGACCCAGTACTTC	CASRQEETQYF
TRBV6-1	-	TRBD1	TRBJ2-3	TGTGCCAGCAGTGAAGCGGCCGGACAGGGGACAGATACGCAGTATTTT	CASSEAAGQGTDTQYF
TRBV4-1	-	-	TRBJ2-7	TGCGCCAGCAGCCAAGATCAGGGCTACGAGCAGTACTTC	CASSQDQGYEQYF
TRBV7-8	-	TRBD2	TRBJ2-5	TGTGCCAGCAGCCCGCGGACTAGCGGGGGGGTCCAAGAGACCCAGTACTTC	CASSPRTSGGVQETQYF
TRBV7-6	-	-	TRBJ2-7	TGTGCCAGCAGCCCTAATCAAGGGGACGAGCAGTACTTC	CASSPNQGDEQYF
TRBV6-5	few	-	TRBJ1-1	TGTGCCAGCCTTGCAGGGTATGAGATGAACACTGAAGCTTTCTTT	CASLAGYEMNTEAFF
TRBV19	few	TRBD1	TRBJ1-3	TGTGCCAGTAGTGCCGGGACAGGCGGAAACACCATATATTTT	CASSAGTGGNTIYF
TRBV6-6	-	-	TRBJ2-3	TGTGCCGCCGCCCGGCAGGTAACAGATACGCAGTATTTT	CAAARQVTDTQYF
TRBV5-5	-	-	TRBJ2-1	TGTGCCAGCAGCTCCCGCGGTGGGGCCAATGAGCAGTTCTTC	CASSSRGGANEQFF
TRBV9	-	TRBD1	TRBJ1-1	TGTGCCAGCAGCACTCAGGGGGCCAGCACTGAAGCTTTCTTT	CASSTQGASTEAFF
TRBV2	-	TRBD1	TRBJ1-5	TGTGCCAGTCGGACAGGCTTCGATCAGCCCCAGCATTTT	CASRTGFDQPQHF
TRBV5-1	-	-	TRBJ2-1	TGCGCCAGCAGCGCTAGTGACTCGATCTACAATGAGCAGTTCTTC	CASSASDSIYNEQFF
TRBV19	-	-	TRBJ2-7	TGTGCCAGTAGTATAGGCGCAGGCACGACCTACGAGCAGTACTTC	CASSIGAGTTYEQYF
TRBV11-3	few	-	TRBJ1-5	TGTGCCAGCAGCTTAGAGGCAGGGGGCAATCAGCCCCAGCATTTT	CASSLEAGGNQPQHF
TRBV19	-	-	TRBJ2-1	TGTGCCAGTAGTATCGGTAGGGCCGAGGGTCTTGAGCAGTTCTTC	CASSIGRAEGLEQFF
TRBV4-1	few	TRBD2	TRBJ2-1	TGCGCCAGCTTGGGACTAGCGGGGAACGAGCAGTTCTTC	CASLGLAGNEQFF
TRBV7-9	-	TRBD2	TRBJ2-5	TGTGCCAGCAGCTCCCCAGTGGCAGCGGGGGAGCAAGAGACCCAGTACTTC	CASSSPVAAGEQETQYF
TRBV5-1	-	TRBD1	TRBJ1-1	TGCGCCAGCAGCTTGGTCGGACAGGTGAACACTGAAGCTTTCTTT	CASSLVGQVNTEAFF
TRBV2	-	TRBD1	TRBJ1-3	TGTGCCAGCAGGGAGGACAGGGGAAGTGGAAACACCATATATTTT	CASREDRGSGNTIYF
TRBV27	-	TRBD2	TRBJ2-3	TGTGCCAGCAGTCCCAGACTAGCGGGAGATACGCAGTATTTT	CASSPRLAGDTQYF
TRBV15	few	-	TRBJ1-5	TGTGCCACCAGCAGAGAGACGAGGGGGGGGCAGCCCCAGCATTTT	CATSRETRGGQPQHF
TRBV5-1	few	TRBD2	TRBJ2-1	TGCGCCAGCAGCTTGAACGGGGGGGCGTACAATGAGCAGTTCTTC	CASSLNGGAYNEQFF
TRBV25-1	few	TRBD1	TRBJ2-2	TGTGCCAGCAGTGTTACAGGGGGCACCGGGGAGCTGTTTTTT	CASSVTGGTGELFF
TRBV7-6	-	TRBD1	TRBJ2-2	TGTGCCAGCAGCTCGACAGGGCTCACCGGGGAGCTGTTTTTT	CASSSTGLTGELFF
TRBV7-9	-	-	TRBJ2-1	TGTGTCGTCCGGGGGGCCGACCTCCATGAGCAGTTCTTC	CVVRGADLHEQFF